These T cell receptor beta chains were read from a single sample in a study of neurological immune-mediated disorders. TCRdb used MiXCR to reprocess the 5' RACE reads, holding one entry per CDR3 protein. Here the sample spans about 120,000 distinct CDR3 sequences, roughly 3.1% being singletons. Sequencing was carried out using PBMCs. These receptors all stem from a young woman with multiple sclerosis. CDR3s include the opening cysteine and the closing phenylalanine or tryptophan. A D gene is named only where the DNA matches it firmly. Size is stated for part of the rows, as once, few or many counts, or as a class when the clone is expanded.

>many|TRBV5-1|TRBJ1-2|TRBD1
CASSLVQGADGYTF
TGCGCCAGCAGCTTGGTTCAGGGGGCGGATGGCTACACCTTC
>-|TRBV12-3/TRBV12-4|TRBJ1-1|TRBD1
CASRVVTGSTEAFF
TGTGCCAGCAGAGTCGTGACAGGGTCCACTGAAGCTTTCTTT
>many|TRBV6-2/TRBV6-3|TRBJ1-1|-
CASSFGPLATEAFF
TGTGCCAGCAGTTTCGGACCTCTAGCCACTGAAGCTTTCTTT
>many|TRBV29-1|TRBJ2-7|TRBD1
CSVEGTGLSYEQYF
TGCAGCGTTGAAGGGACAGGTCTCTCCTACGAGCAGTACTTC
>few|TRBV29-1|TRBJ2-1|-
CSVEEPTYNEQFF
TGCAGCGTGGAGGAACCTACCTACAATGAGCAGTTCTTC
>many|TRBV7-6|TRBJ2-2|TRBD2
CASSFMTSGTGELFF
TGTGCCAGCAGCTTCATGACTAGCGGCACCGGGGAGCTGTTTTTT
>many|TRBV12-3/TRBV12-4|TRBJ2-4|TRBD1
CASSRTGGRGIQYF
TGTGCCAGCAGCCGGACAGGGGGCCGTGGAATTCAGTACTTC
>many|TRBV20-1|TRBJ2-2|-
CSAGDPRGTGELFF
TGCAGTGCGGGGGACCCCCGGGGCACCGGGGAGCTGTTTTTT
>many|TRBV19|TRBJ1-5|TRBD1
CASSIGTGRGNQPQHF
TGTGCCAGTAGTATCGGGACAGGGAGGGGCAATCAGCCCCAGCATTTT
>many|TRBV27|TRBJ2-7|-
CASSAQGAVDSYEQYF
TGTGCCAGCAGCGCCCAAGGCGCGGTGGACTCCTACGAGCAGTACTTC
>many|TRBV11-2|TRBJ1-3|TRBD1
CASSRGTGGYSGNTIYF
TGTGCCAGCAGCCGCGGAACAGGGGGCTACTCTGGAAACACCATATATTTT
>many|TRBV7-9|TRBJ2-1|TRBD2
CASSLALAGLYNEQFF
TGTGCCAGCAGCTTAGCCCTAGCGGGTCTGTACAATGAGCAGTTCTTC
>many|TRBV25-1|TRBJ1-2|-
CASSDRGTLNGYTF
TGTGCCAGCAGTGACCGCGGGACTTTAAATGGCTACACCTTC
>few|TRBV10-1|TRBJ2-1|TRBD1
CASSDGQGANEQFF
TGCGCCAGCAGTGACGGACAGGGGGCAAATGAGCAGTTCTTC
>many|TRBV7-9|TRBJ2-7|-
CASSFGEGGPRGQYF
TGTGCCAGCAGCTTCGGTGAGGGGGGTCCACGTGGGCAGTACTTC
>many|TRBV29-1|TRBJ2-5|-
CSLTEQFQETQYF
TGCAGCCTAACGGAACAGTTTCAAGAGACCCAGTACTTC
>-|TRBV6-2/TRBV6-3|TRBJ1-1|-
CASSVLGTEAFF
TGTGCCAGCAGCGTGTTGGGGACTGAAGCTTTCTTT
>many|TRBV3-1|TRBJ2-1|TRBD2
CASSFELLAANNEQFF
TGTGCCAGCAGCTTCGAACTACTAGCGGCTAACAATGAGCAGTTCTTC
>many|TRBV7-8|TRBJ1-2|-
CASSSRGAGNYGYTF
TGTGCCAGCAGCTCGCGAGGGGCGGGTAACTATGGCTACACCTTC
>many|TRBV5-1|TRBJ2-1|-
CASSLTLNEQFF
TGCGCCAGCAGCTTAACCCTCAATGAGCAGTTCTTC
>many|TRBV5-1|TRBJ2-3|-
CASSLWGKTSTDTQYF
TGCGCCAGCAGCTTGTGGGGCAAAACTAGCACAGATACGCAGTATTTT
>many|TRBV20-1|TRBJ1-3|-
CSASRWPASSGNTIYF
TGCAGTGCTAGTAGATGGCCGGCCAGCTCTGGAAACACCATATATTTT
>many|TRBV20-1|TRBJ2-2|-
CSASIVPGELFF
TGCAGTGCTAGTATCGTACCCGGGGAGCTGTTTTTT
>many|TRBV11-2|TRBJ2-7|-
CASSFGPRDEQYF
TGTGCCAGCAGCTTTGGGCCCCGCGACGAGCAGTACTTC
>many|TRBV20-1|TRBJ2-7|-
CSAREKTGTIPSEQYF
TGCAGTGCTAGAGAGAAGACCGGGACAATCCCAAGCGAGCAGTACTTC
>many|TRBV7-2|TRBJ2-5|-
CASSGAGSETQYF
TGTGCCAGCAGCGGGGCGGGGTCAGAGACCCAGTACTTC
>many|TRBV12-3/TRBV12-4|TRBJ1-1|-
CASSLGQPLVTAFF
TGTGCCAGCAGTTTAGGGCAACCCCTGGTTACGGCTTTCTTT
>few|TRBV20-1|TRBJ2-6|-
CSASSGANVLTF
TGCAGTGCGAGCTCTGGGGCCAACGTCCTGACTTTC
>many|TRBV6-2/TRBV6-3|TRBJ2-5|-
CAWRGGTDKRMTQYF
TGTGCCTGGCGGGGCGGGACAGATAAGAGAATGACCCAGTACTTC
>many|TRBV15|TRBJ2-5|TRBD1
CATSSLNRGTETQYF
TGTGCCACCAGCAGCCTCAACAGGGGAACGGAGACCCAGTACTTC
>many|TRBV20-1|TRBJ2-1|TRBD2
CSARDIAGGYSSYNEQFF
TGCAGTGCTAGAGATATAGCGGGGGGTTATAGCTCCTACAATGAGCAGTTCTTC
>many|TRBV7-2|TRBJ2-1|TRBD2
CASSPHPSGNNEQFF
TGTGCCAGCAGTCCCCACCCTAGCGGAAACAATGAGCAGTTCTTC
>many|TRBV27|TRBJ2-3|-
CASSLLGSWGSTDTQYF
TGTGCCAGCAGTTTATTGGGGTCGTGGGGAAGCACAGATACGCAGTATTTT
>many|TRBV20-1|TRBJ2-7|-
CSATEAAGQGSYEQYF
TGCAGTGCTACGGAGGCCGCGGGGCAGGGGTCCTACGAGCAGTACTTC
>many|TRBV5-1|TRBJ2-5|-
CASSLAVGQETQYF
TGCGCCAGCAGCTTGGCCGTCGGACAAGAGACCCAGTACTTC
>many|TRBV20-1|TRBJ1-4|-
CSAPPRPATNEKLFF
TGCAGTGCTCCCCCGAGGCCTGCAACTAATGAAAAACTGTTTTTT
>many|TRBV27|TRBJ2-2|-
CASSPRGVGELFF
TGTGCCAGCAGTCCGAGGGGGGTCGGGGAGCTGTTTTTT
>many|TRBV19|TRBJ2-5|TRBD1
CASSRRRGQLELETQYF
TGTGCCAGTAGTCGACGCAGGGGGCAACTGGAATTAGAGACCCAGTACTTC
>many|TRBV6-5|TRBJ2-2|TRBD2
CASSYTGGVGGELFF
TGTGCCAGCAGTTACACCGGGGGGGTCGGTGGGGAGCTGTTTTTT
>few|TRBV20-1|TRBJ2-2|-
CSAFNTGELFF
TGCAGTGCTTTTAACACCGGGGAGCTGTTTTTT
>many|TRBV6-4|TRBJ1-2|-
CASSGGRGYGYTF
TGTGCCAGCAGTGGGGGTCGGGGCTATGGCTACACCTTC
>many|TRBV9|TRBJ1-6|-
CASSVEWNSPLHF
TGTGCCAGCAGCGTCGAGTGGAATTCACCCCTCCACTTT
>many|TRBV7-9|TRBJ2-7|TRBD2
CASSSYGWREDHEQYF
TGTGCCAGCAGCTCCTACGGGTGGCGGGAGGACCACGAGCAGTACTTC
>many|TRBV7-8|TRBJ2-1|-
CASSSWEWTVTHSYNEQFF
TGTGCCAGCAGCTCATGGGAATGGACAGTAACTCACTCCTACAATGAGCAGTTCTTC
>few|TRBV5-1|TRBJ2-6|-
CASSFGTLMRPGANVLTF
TGCGCCAGCAGCTTCGGAACTCTCATGAGACCTGGGGCCAACGTCCTGACTTTC
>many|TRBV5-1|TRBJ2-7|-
CASSLASLGFEQYF
TGCGCCAGCAGCTTGGCCTCCTTGGGTTTCGAGCAGTACTTC
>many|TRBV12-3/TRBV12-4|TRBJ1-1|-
CASSPAVTRVNTEAFF
TGTGCCAGCAGCCCAGCGGTTACCAGGGTAAACACTGAAGCTTTCTTT
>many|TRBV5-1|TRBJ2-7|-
CASRRDGDRYEQYF
TGCGCCAGCAGGCGTGACGGGGATAGGTACGAGCAGTACTTC
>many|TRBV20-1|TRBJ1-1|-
CSASGPVNTEAFF
TGCAGTGCTAGTGGACCGGTGAACACTGAAGCTTTCTTT
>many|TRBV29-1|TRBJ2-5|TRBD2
CSVETREERETQYF
TGCAGCGTTGAAACCCGGGAGGAAAGGGAGACCCAGTACTTC
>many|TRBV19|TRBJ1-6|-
CATQAPPYNSPLHF
TGTGCCACTCAAGCGCCCCCTTATAATTCACCCCTCCACTTT
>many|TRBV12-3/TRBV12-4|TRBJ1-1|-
CASSLIAGRDTEAFF
TGTGCCAGCAGTTTAATCGCAGGGAGGGACACTGAAGCTTTCTTT
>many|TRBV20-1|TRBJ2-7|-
CSAPGWGGGHEQYF
TGCAGTGCCCCCGGGTGGGGAGGGGGCCACGAGCAGTACTTC
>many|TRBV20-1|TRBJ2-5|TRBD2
CSAQLLTSTHQETQYF
TGCAGTGCTCAATTATTGACTAGCACCCATCAAGAGACCCAGTACTTC
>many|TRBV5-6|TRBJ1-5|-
CASSFDRTSPQHF
TGTGCCAGCAGCTTCGATCGGACTTCGCCCCAGCATTTT
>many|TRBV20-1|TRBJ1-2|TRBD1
CSARVRTGQTGGGYTF
TGCAGTGCTAGAGTACGGACAGGCCAAACTGGGGGTGGCTACACCTTC
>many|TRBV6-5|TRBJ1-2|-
CASSYSSAGLAYGYTF
TGTGCCAGCAGTTACTCCTCGGCAGGGTTGGCCTATGGCTACACCTTC